Listed below are T cell receptor beta chains from one sample, sequenced in a study of T cell repertoires in cytomegalovirus infection. One entry per CDR3 protein, called by TCRdb with MiXCR from the reads. Seen here are roughly 990,000 distinct CDR3 sequences, less than 40% observed once, and the top ten hold roughly 13%. Their antigens remain unidentified. Sequences were derived from cultured CD8+ T cells from PBMCs, sampled from culture after CMV antigen stimulation. These receptors originate from a human donor in good health (CMV status not recorded). Some clones in this sample may be carry-over from other donors' samples. The CDR3 runs from the conserved cysteine through the conserved F or W. The D gene is left open where the match is weak. Clone size appears in some rows only: once, few, many, or a class for an expanded clone.

V gene: TRBV15; J gene: TRBJ1-1; D gene: TRBD1; clone size: -; CDR3 DNA: TGTGCCACCAGCAGAACCTATACCCTCCAGGGGGCGATGACTGAAGCTTTCTTT; CDR3 protein: CATSRTYTLQGAMTEAFF
V gene: TRBV7-8; J gene: TRBJ1-1; D gene: TRBD1; clone size: many; CDR3 DNA: TGTGCCAGCAGCCCCAACGAGTACAGGGGGCTCGCTGAAGCTTTCTTT; CDR3 protein: CASSPNEYRGLAEAFF
V gene: TRBV6-6; J gene: TRBJ2-5; D gene: TRBD1; clone size: -; CDR3 DNA: TGTGCCAGCACCTCCAGGGGACAGGCGCTCCTGGGAGAGACCCAGTACTTC; CDR3 protein: CASTSRGQALLGETQYF
V gene: TRBV4-2; J gene: TRBJ1-1; D gene: TRBD1; clone size: few; CDR3 DNA: TGTGCCAGCAGCCAAGAGGGGGGACAGATGAACACTGAAGCTTTCTTT; CDR3 protein: CASSQEGGQMNTEAFF
V gene: TRBV7-2; J gene: TRBJ2-7; D gene: TRBD2; clone size: many; CDR3 DNA: TGTGCCAGCAGCTTGAGCCTAGCGGGGGGCTACGAGCAGTACTTC; CDR3 protein: CASSLSLAGGYEQYF
V gene: TRBV14; J gene: TRBJ2-3; D gene: TRBD2; clone size: few; CDR3 DNA: TGTGCCAGCAGCCAAGACTGGATCGGGGGGGCCACAGATACGCAGTATTTT; CDR3 protein: CASSQDWIGGATDTQYF
V gene: TRBV28; J gene: TRBJ2-4; D gene: TRBD1; clone size: few; CDR3 DNA: TGTGCCAGCAGTTTAAGGACAGGCGGCCTAGCCAAAAACATTCAGTACTTC; CDR3 protein: CASSLRTGGLAKNIQYF
V gene: TRBV7-6; J gene: TRBJ2-2; D gene: -; clone size: -; CDR3 DNA: TGTGCCAGCAGCCCAGAACTTAACACCGGGGAGCTGTTTTTT; CDR3 protein: CASSPELNTGELFF
V gene: TRBV5-1; J gene: TRBJ2-4; D gene: TRBD1; clone size: many; CDR3 DNA: TGCGCCAGCAGAGGACAGGGGGTAGCCAAAAACATTCAGTACTTC; CDR3 protein: CASRGQGVAKNIQYF
V gene: TRBV15; J gene: TRBJ2-3; D gene: TRBD1; clone size: -; CDR3 DNA: TGTGCCACCAGCAGAGTCGCCGGGACAGGAGGGTCAGATACGCAGTATTTT; CDR3 protein: CATSRVAGTGGSDTQYF
V gene: TRBV5-4; J gene: TRBJ1-1; D gene: -; clone size: few; CDR3 DNA: TGTGCCAGCAGCTTGAGGCAGGATACGAACACTGAAGCTTTCTTT; CDR3 protein: CASSLRQDTNTEAFF
V gene: TRBV29-1; J gene: TRBJ1-1; D gene: -; clone size: few; CDR3 DNA: TGCAGCGTTCTAATACCCAGGGGAGCTTTCTTT; CDR3 protein: CSVLIPRGAFF
V gene: TRBV10-2; J gene: TRBJ1-5; D gene: -; clone size: -; CDR3 DNA: TGCGCCAGCAGTTTCAAGACCGGTAATCAGCCCCAGCATTTT; CDR3 protein: CASSFKTGNQPQHF
V gene: TRBV7-6; J gene: TRBJ1-1; D gene: TRBD1; clone size: -; CDR3 DNA: TGTGCCAGCAGCTTAATGAAGGGGGCTGACACTGAAGCTTTCTTT; CDR3 protein: CASSLMKGADTEAFF
V gene: TRBV7-6; J gene: TRBJ2-7; D gene: TRBD2; clone size: few; CDR3 DNA: TGTGCCAGCAGCTTAGAAGGGACTAGCGGGTACTACGAGCAGTACTTC; CDR3 protein: CASSLEGTSGYYEQYF
V gene: TRBV12-3/TRBV12-4; J gene: TRBJ1-2; D gene: -; clone size: -; CDR3 DNA: TGTGCCAGCAGTGGGCTCCTTAAAGGGTCACAGACCCTTAACTATGGCTACACCTTC; CDR3 protein: CASSGLLKGSQTLNYGYTF
V gene: TRBV7-9; J gene: TRBJ2-7; D gene: -; clone size: few; CDR3 DNA: TGTGCCAGCAGCTCCCCGCGGTTCTCGGGCGAGCAGTACTTC; CDR3 protein: CASSSPRFSGEQYF
V gene: TRBV7-9; J gene: TRBJ1-6; D gene: -; clone size: many; CDR3 DNA: TGTGCCAGCAGCTTAACAGGGTGGGGAAGGTCACCCCTCCACTTT; CDR3 protein: CASSLTGWGRSPLHF
V gene: TRBV2; J gene: TRBJ1-6; D gene: -; clone size: few; CDR3 DNA: TGTGCCAGCAGTGAAGCGAGGGCAGGGAGGAATTCACCCCTCCACTTT; CDR3 protein: CASSEARAGRNSPLHF
V gene: TRBV6-1; J gene: TRBJ2-3; D gene: -; clone size: -; CDR3 DNA: TGTGCCAGCAGTGAAGCGCTTGAGGGGCCTGATACGCAGTATTTT; CDR3 protein: CASSEALEGPDTQYF
V gene: TRBV10-3; J gene: TRBJ2-2; D gene: -; clone size: -; CDR3 DNA: TGTGCCATCAGTGAAGGGCTCCGGGAGCTGTTTTTT; CDR3 protein: CAISEGLRELFF
V gene: TRBV29-1; J gene: TRBJ1-1; D gene: -; clone size: few; CDR3 DNA: TGCAGCGCCCTCGAACAAAACACTGAAGCTTTCTTT; CDR3 protein: CSALEQNTEAFF